The sequence of this TCR beta chain was determined in a study of T cell changes during pregnancy in multiple sclerosis. Clones were read by immunoSEQ multiplex PCR, and TCRdb kept only the in-frame ones, dropping some. The sample shows over 45,000 clones, 93% of them seen only once. This TCR came from a female donor with multiple sclerosis, enrolled in a pregnancy study. The input for sequencing was CD8+ T cells from peripheral blood mononuclear cells, taken in the third trimester of pregnancy.

The chain's CDR3 is CASSLGGLPEFF. In DNA, the CDR3 is TGCGCCAGCAGCTTGGGGGGACTACCAGAGTTCTTC. The chain joins TRBV5-1 to TRBJ2-1; 7 nucleotides line up with TRBD2. The J segment lost 14 bases and the V segment lost 0 bases, leaving 5 bases of the junction unmatched. CDR1 and CDR2 from the germline V gene are SGHRS and YFSETQ. The CDR3 length is 12 residues. The whole variable domain, filled in from reference TRBV5-1 and TRBJ2-1, reads KAGVTQTPRYLIKTRGQQVTLSCSPISGHRSVSWYQQTPGQGLQFLFEYFSETQRNKGNFPGRFSGRQFSNSRSEMNVSTLELGDSALYLCASSLGGLPEFFGPGTRLTVL.